This is a list of T cell receptor beta chains from one sample in a study of shared clonotypes between healthy human individuals. Profiling relied on immunoSEQ multiplex PCR, and the TCRdb table lists in-frame clones only, not all of them. Altogether 150,000 to 200,000 clones are present, 66% being singletons, with the ten largest covering roughly 10%. The sample consisted of memory CD4+ T cells sorted from blood. The receptors were gathered from a man aged 25 to 45 in good health. CDR3s leave out the opening cysteine and the closing phenylalanine or tryptophan. The size entry is marked missing in some rows and otherwise reads once, few, many or a size class.

V,size,CDR3
TRBV28,.,ASSFYAGDGYEQY
TRBV27,.,ASSATGSRSDQPQH
TRBV7-2,.,ASSFGLAGKETQY
TRBV11-3,.,ASSPDLTDTQY
TRBV28,.,ASRTTVLGYT
TRBV29-1,.,SAGLLGETQY
TRBV6-1,few,ASRSRTGDLPQH
TRBV5-1,.,ASTLRDQGYGYT
TRBV7-9,.,ASSLLGGIGSNEKLF
TRBV2,.,ASRTGSAPYEQY
TRBV7-8,few,ASSLVLLAGGTTYNEQF
TRBV9,.,ASSVGTGTYNEQF
TRBV6-1,few,ASSASPTPNEQF
TRBV4-2,.,ASIRDAGGPSSYNEQF
TRBV15,.,ATSRDWTGELF
TRBV7-6,.,ASTKSPWGPTLSYNEQF
TRBV5-1,few,ASSLDGRAPYEQY
TRBV7-2,.,ASSPQTGLMNTEAF
TRBV28,.,ASSSFQFDYGYT
TRBV27,once,ASSFRPGLSYEQY
TRBV7-2,.,ASSIRTSGRTDTQY
TRBV7-9,.,ASSLGVAGGYNEQF